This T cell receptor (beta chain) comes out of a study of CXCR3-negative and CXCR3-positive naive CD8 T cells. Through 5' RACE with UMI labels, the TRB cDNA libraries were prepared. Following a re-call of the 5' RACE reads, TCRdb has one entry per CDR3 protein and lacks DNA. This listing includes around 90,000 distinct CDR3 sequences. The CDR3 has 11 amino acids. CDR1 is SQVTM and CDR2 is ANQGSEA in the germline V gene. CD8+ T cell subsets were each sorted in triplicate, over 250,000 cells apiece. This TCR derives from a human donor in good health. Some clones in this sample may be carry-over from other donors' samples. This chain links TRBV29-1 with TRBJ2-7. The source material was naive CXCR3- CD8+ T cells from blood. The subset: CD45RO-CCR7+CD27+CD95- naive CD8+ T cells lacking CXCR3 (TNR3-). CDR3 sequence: CSILDTEEQYF.